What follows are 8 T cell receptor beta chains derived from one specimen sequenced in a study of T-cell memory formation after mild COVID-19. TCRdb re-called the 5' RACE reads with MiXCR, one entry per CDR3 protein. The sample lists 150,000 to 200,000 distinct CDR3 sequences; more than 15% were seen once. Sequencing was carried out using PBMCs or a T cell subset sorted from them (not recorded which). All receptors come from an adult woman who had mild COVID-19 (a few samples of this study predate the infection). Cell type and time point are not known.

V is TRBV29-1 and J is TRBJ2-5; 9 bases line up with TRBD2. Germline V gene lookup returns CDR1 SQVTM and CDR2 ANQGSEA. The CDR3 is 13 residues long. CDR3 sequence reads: CSGRLAVSETQYF. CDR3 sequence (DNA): TGCAGTGGCAGACTAGCGGTATCAGAGACCCAGTACTTC.

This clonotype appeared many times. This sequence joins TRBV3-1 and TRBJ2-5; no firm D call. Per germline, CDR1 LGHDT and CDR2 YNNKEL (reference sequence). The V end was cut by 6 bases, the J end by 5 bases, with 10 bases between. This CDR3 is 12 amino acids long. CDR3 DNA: TGTGCCAGCAGTTTGCTGCGGGAGACCCAGTACTTC. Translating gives CASSLLRETQYF.

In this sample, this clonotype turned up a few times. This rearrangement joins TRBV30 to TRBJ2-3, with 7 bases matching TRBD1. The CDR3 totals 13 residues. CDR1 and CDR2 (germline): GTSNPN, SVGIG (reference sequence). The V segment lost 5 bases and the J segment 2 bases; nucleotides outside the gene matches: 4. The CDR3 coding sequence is TGTGCCTGGTCGGGACAGCTCACAGATACGCAGTATTTT. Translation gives CAWSGQLTDTQYF.

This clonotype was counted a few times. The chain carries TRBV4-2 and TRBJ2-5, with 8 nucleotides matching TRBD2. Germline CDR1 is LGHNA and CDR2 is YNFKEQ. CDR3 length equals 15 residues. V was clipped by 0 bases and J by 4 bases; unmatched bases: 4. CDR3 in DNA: TGTGCCAGCAGCCAAGATCACACTAGCGGAGAGACCCAGTACTTC. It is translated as CASSQDHTSGETQYF.

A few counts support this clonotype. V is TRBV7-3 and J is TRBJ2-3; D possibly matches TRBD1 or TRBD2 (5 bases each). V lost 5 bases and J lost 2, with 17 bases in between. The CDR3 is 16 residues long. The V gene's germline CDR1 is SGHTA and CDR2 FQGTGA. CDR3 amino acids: CASSQLPRGNTDTQYF. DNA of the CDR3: TGTGCCAGCAGCCAGCTCCCTCGGGGCAACACAGATACGCAGTATTTT.

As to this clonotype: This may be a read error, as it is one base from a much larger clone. CDR3 loop: CASSMRHGANEQFF. The CDR3 nucleotides read TGTGCCAGCAGCATGAGACATGGGGCGAATGAGCAGTTCTTC. The chain links TRBV9 to TRBJ2-1, with D possibly TRBD1 on 5 matching bases. CDR3 length: 14 amino acids. The germline V gene has CDR1 SGDLS and CDR2 YYNGEE. V gave up 4 bases and J gave up 7 bases, with 15 bases separating them.

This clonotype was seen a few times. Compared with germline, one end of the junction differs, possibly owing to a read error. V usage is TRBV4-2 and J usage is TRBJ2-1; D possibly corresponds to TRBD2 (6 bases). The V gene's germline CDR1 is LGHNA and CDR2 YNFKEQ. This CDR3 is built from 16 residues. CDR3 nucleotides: TGTGCCAGCACCCAAGGAGCGGCGGGATGGGGCAATGAGCAGTTCTTC. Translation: CASTQGAAGWGNEQFF.

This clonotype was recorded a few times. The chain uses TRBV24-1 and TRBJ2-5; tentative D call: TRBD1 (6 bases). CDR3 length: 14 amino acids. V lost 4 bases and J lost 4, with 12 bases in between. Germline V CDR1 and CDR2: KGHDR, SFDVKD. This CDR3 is CATSDVTGSETQYF. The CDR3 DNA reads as TGTGCCACCAGTGACGTGACAGGCTCAGAGACCCAGTACTTC.